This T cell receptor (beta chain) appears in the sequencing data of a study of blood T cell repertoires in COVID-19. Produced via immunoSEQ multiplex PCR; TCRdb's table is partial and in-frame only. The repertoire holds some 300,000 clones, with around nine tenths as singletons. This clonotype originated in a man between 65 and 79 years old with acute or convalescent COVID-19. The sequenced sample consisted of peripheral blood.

CDR3 bases: TGTGCCAGCAGCCCTCAGGATCAGCCCCAGCATTTT. This sequence encodes CASSPQDQPQHF. The rearrangement joins TRBV6-6 to TRBJ1-5; D is undetermined. CDR1 is MNHNY and CDR2 is SVGAGI in the germline V gene (reference sequence). The CDR3 sequence is 12 residues long. V was pared by 6 bases and J by 5 bases, with 8 bases between.